Shown below are 12 T cell receptor beta chains from a single sample sequenced in a study of glioma-infiltrating T cells after dendritic cell vaccination (dated by TCRdb to the mid-2010s). What the time point label conveys for this sample: after dendritic cell vaccination, including at tumor progression/relapse. Library preparation used the immunoSEQ multiplex PCR assay. As stored in TCRdb, this immuneACCESS dataset retains in-frame rearrangements with V and J assigned. A fraction of the clones does not appear; measured against another copy, unresolved V genes explain less than half of the discrepancy, and the remainder lacks a known reason. The sample records some 90,000 clones, 80% to 90% of which are singletons. The ten biggest clones cover approximately 2.1% of the sample. The specimen comprised blood, sampled after dendritic cell vaccination. The source is a human donor with glioblastoma.

V is TRBV6-1 and J is TRBJ1-2, with 8 bases lining up with TRBD1. The germline CDR1 and CDR2 sequences are MNHNS and SASEGT. After removal of 4 bases from V and 5 bases from J, the junction contained 9 bases not matched to a gene. CDR3 length: 15 residues. CDR3 sequence: CASSGGQGQWYGYTF. The CDR3 DNA is TGTGCCAGCAGTGGCGGACAGGGACAATGGTATGGCTACACCTTC.

This chain uses TRBV7-2 with TRBJ2-7; D remains unclear. Germline CDR1 is SGHTA and CDR2 is FQGNSA. This CDR3 region has 13 residues. Trimming took off 1 base at V and 7 bases at J, with 11 bases between the two ends. The CDR3 DNA reads TGTGCCAGCAGCTTAGGGGCTAGAAGGGAGCAGTACGTC. Residues: CASSLGARREQYV.

V and J are TRBV5-5 and TRBJ2-1; D unresolved. Trimming shortened V by 0 bases and J by 3 bases, and 13 bases separated the two germline ends. Germline CDR1 is SGHKS and CDR2 is YYEKEE (reference sequence). This CDR3 has 16 amino acids. The chain's CDR3 is CASSLEPIYLYNEQFF. CDR3 bases: TGTGCCAGCAGCTTGGAGCCAATTTATCTCTACAATGAGCAGTTCTTC. Supplemented by reference TRBV5-5 and TRBJ2-1, the full variable domain reads DAGVTQSPTHLIKTRGQQVTLRCSPISGHKSVSWYQQVLGQGPQFIFQYYEKEERGRGNFPDRFSARQFPNYSSELNVNALLLGDSALYLCASSLEPIYLYNEQFFGPGTRLTVL.

The J gene is TRBJ2-2, the V gene TRBV7-8, with 12 positions matching TRBD2. The CDR3 is 17 residues long. Germline assignment: CDR1 SGHVS and CDR2 FQNEAQ. The V and J ends lost 6 bases and 1 base, in that order; junction bases with no gene match: 6. CDR3 DNA: TGTGCCAGCAGGTCCCCGGGACTAGCGGGGAACACCGGGGAGCTGTTTTTT. It translates to CASRSPGLAGNTGELFF.

The chain couples TRBV7-6 to TRBJ1-1, with D hard to call. Trimming shortened V by 2 bases and J by 3 bases, and 7 bases separated the two germline ends. The CDR3 runs 13 residues. The V gene's germline CDR1 is SGHVS and CDR2 FNYEAQ. The CDR3 is CASSLRVDTEAFF. CDR3 DNA: TGTGCCAGCAGCTTACGCGTGGACACTGAAGCTTTCTTT.

There are a few counts of this clone. V and J are TRBV19 and TRBJ1-3; D remains unclear. From germline, CDR1 is LNHDA and CDR2 SQIVND (reference sequence). V was trimmed by 2 bases and J by 2 bases, leaving 16 bases between them. This CDR3 contains 17 residues. The DNA of the CDR3 is TGTGCCAGTAGTATAATGAGGGTTGGAGTGACTGGAAACACCATATATTTT. Translating gives CASSIMRVGVTGNTIYF. The full variable domain, completed using reference TRBV19 and TRBJ1-3, is DGGITQSPKYLFRKEGQNVTLSCEQNLNHDAMYWYRQDPGQGLRLIYYSQIVNDFQKGDIAEGYSVSREKKESFPLTVTSAQKNPTAFYLCASSIMRVGVTGNTIYFGEGSWLTVV.

The chain joins TRBV7-9 to TRBJ1-2; possible D gene TRBD1, 6 bases. Trimming pared 4 bases from V and 8 bases from J, leaving 17 bases between. CDR1 is SEHNR and CDR2 is FQNEAQ in the germline V gene (reference sequence). This CDR3 has 14 residues. The CDR3 here is CASSSGTGQWGYTF. CDR3 DNA: TGTGCCAGCAGCTCCGGAACCGGACAGTGGGGCTACACCTTC.

This sequence joins TRBV5-1 and TRBJ1-2; a possible D gene is TRBD1 (6 bases). The CDR3 spans 16 residues. Germline V gene lookup returns CDR1 SGHRS and CDR2 YFSETQ. The germline V and J ends were trimmed by 2 bases and 4 bases, with 18 bases remaining between them. The CDR3 region has the DNA TGCGCCAGCAGCTTTTCAGCAGGGGTCGCCAGCTATGGCTACACCTTC. The encoded protein is CASSFSAGVASYGYTF.

The chain employs TRBV7-2 and TRBJ2-1; 9 bases agree with TRBD2. Trimming took 4 bases from V and 14 from J; bases not matched to a gene: 12. CDR1 is SGHTA and CDR2 is FQGNSA in the germline V gene. CDR3 size: 14 residues. Here the CDR3 DNA reads TGTGCCAGCAGCTCCCGGGGTAGCGGGAGTAGGAAGTTCTTC. It specifies CASSSRGSGSRKFF.

V is TRBV19 and J is TRBJ2-7; maybe TRBD1 (6 bases). Trimming cost V 5 bases and J 2 bases, with 13 bases left between them. Germline CDR1 reads LNHDA; CDR2 reads SQIVND (reference sequence). The CDR3 is 14 residues long. The CDR3: CASSPQTGPYEQYF. As DNA, the CDR3 is TGTGCCAGTAGTCCACAGACAGGACCCTACGAGCAGTACTTC.

This clone was counted once. The CDR3 DNA follows: TGTGCCAGCTCACTGGGGCGACAGGGCGTAAATGAAAAACTGTTTTTT. This encodes CASSLGRQGVNEKLFF. The chain couples TRBV18 to TRBJ1-4; 7 bases align to TRBD1. The CDR3 has 16 amino acids. The germline V gene encodes CDR1 KGHSH and CDR2 LQKENI. V was clipped by 4 bases and J by 5 bases; unmatched bases: 10.

CDR3 region: CASSVGTPGRGRLKRRNQPQHF. The CDR3 DNA reads as TGTGCCAGTAGTGTAGGGACACCGGGCAGGGGGCGTTTGAAGAGGCGCAATCAGCCCCAGCATTTT. This chain joins TRBV19 and TRBJ1-5, with TRBD1 matching 8 bases. The CDR3 loop spans 22 amino acids. Germline trimming cut 5 bases from V and 2 bases from J; bases unmatched to any gene: 26. Germline values: CDR1 LNHDA, CDR2 SQIVND (reference sequence).